This T cell receptor (beta chain) was recorded in a study of low-dose radiotherapy and immunotherapy resistance in tumors. Alpha- and beta-chain coverage of first-strand cDNA came from TRAV- and TRBV-specific primers. The authors amplified TCRs for about 20 PCR cycles with a constant-region primer and a V-primer adapter. One entry per CDR3 protein, called by TCRdb with MiXCR from the reads. The sample consists of about 100,000 distinct CDR3 sequences, less than 25% of them appearing once. This clonotype was detected ten times or more. This sample's time point: after trial treatment. Treatment defined: LDRT plus nivolumab, ipilimumab, low-dose cyclophosphamide and aspirin (RACIN trial). The CDR3 extends over 18 amino acids. Trimming left V 7 bases short and J 0 bases short, with 21 bases between.

The material sequenced was PBMCs, taken after low-dose radiotherapy plus immunotherapy. This clonotype originated in a male donor with prostate cancer. The rearrangement links TRBV12-3 or TRBV12-4 to TRBJ1-4; tentative D call: TRBD1 (5 bases). The CDR3 region is CASKKGRRGFATNEKLFF. For the CDR3, the DNA is TGTGCCAGCAAGAAGGGGAGAAGAGGGTTCGCAACTAATGAAAAACTGTTTTTT.